Shown below are 18 T cell receptor beta chains from a single sample sequenced in a study of T-cell memory formation after mild COVID-19. In TCRdb, the 5' RACE reads were re-called with MiXCR into one record per CDR3 protein. The sample yields 250,000 to 400,000 distinct CDR3 sequences, roughly 13% seen once. The sample comprised PBMCs or a T cell subset sorted from them (not recorded which). The receptors come from a man between 18 and 29 years old who had mild COVID-19 (a few samples of this study predate the infection). Cell type and time point are not known.

This clonotype has a count of ten or more. J is TRBJ2-5 and V is TRBV7-2; a weak D match, TRBD2 (6 bases). Trimming left V 5 bases short and J 3 bases short, with 16 bases between. Per germline, CDR1 SGHTA and CDR2 FQGNSA. The CDR3 is made up of 15 amino acids. DNA for the CDR3: TGTGCCAGCAGCGACCTTAATGGCGGGGAAGAGACCCAGTACTTC. It encodes CASSDLNGGEETQYF.

The V gene is TRBV5-6, the J gene TRBJ1-2; D gene uncertain. Trimming removed 4 bases from V and 2 bases from J, with 15 bases in between. The CDR3 loop spans 15 amino acids. Germline V gene lookup returns CDR1 SGHDT and CDR2 YYEEEE. CDR3 in amino acids: CASSRRLRVNYGYTF. The CDR3 bases are TGTGCCAGCAGCCGACGACTCCGGGTCAACTATGGCTACACCTTC.

This clonotype occurred many times. The chain links TRBV7-2 to TRBJ1-5; a possible D gene is TRBD1 (6 bases). Per the germline V gene, CDR1 is SGHTA and CDR2 is FQGNSA. The CDR3 runs 14 residues. Trimming shortened V by 3 bases and J by 8 bases, and 14 bases separated the two germline ends. The DNA of the CDR3 is TGTGCCAGCAGCTTCGCAGGGGCGGACGAGCCCCAGCATTTT. As protein: CASSFAGADEPQHF.

The chain is built from TRBV20-1 and TRBJ2-3; TRBD2 agrees at 14 bases. After removal of 5 bases from V and 4 bases from J, the junction contained 11 bases not matched to a gene. Per germline, CDR1 DFQATT and CDR2 SNEGSKA (reference sequence). The CDR3 is 17 residues long. CDR3 residues: CSAPGTSGGHGADTQYF. For the CDR3, the DNA is TGCAGTGCTCCCGGGACTAGCGGGGGCCACGGGGCAGATACGCAGTATTTT.

In DNA, the CDR3 is TGTGCCAGCAGTGCACAGGGCTACGAGCAGTACGTC. This sequence encodes CASSAQGYEQYV. This chain uses TRBV2 with TRBJ2-7, with a weak D call TRBD1 (6 bases). This CDR3 region has 12 residues. Between the trimmed V and J ends, which lost 4 bases and 3 bases, there was a span of 7 bases. Germline V lookup: CDR1 SNHLY, CDR2 FYNNEI.

This chain uses TRBV2 with TRBJ2-2; the match to TRBD2 covers 7 bases. V lost 7 bases and J lost 5; bases outside the gene matches: 7. CDR3 size: 14 residues. Germline CDR1 reads SNHLY; CDR2 reads FYNNEI. This CDR3 reads CASNWLAATGELFF. CDR3 bases: TGTGCCAGCAATTGGCTAGCGGCAACCGGGGAGCTGTTTTTT.

This clonotype occurred a few times. The rearrangement links TRBV9 to TRBJ2-2, with 7 bases that match TRBD2. CDR1 and CDR2 from the germline V gene are SGDLS and YYNGEE. The CDR3 runs to 16 residues. V lost 0 bases, J lost 1 base, and 3 bases stayed unmatched. This CDR3 reads CASSVASGGNTGELFF. The CDR3 nucleotides are TGTGCCAGCAGCGTAGCTTCGGGGGGGAACACCGGGGAGCTGTTTTTT.

V usage is TRBV7-2 and J usage is TRBJ1-1; D remains ambiguous. This CDR3 is built from 13 residues. CDR1 is SGHTA, CDR2 FQGNSA, per germline. V shed 8 bases and J shed 0 bases, with 10 bases lying between them. The CDR3 is CASGEGMNTEAFF. The CDR3, as DNA: TGTGCCAGCGGCGAAGGTATGAACACTGAAGCTTTCTTT.

V and J are TRBV12-3 or TRBV12-4 and TRBJ1-1; D is possibly TRBD1 (6 bases). V lost 3 bases and J 11 bases, leaving 13 bases between the germline ends. The CDR3 has 12 residues. CDR3 bases: TGTGCCAGCAGTTTTTTTTCAGGGGATGCTTTCTTT. This codes for CASSFFSGDAFF.

This clonotype came up a few times. The rearrangement uses TRBV12-3 or TRBV12-4 and TRBJ1-4; TRBD1 might be the D (5 bases). V dropped 3 bases and J dropped 8 bases, with 13 bases sitting between them. The CDR3 is 14 residues long. Here the CDR3 reads CASSLWGIGEKLFF. In nucleotides, the CDR3 is TGTGCCAGCAGTTTGTGGGGGATTGGGGAAAAACTGTTTTTT.

This clonotype was detected only a few times. This sequence joins TRBV7-8 and TRBJ1-5; tentative D call: TRBD1 (6 bases). This CDR3 region has 15 residues. From germline, CDR1 is SGHVS and CDR2 FQNEAQ. Trimming took off 2 bases at V and 7 bases at J, with 15 bases between the two ends. CDR3 in DNA: TGTGCCAGCAGCTTAACGGACAGATGGGGACAGCCCCAGCATTTT. Translated: CASSLTDRWGQPQHF.

This clonotype has ten or more counts. The rearrangement uses TRBV4-1 and TRBJ1-5, with unresolved D. CDR3 size: 15 residues. V was shortened by 1 base and J by 4 bases, with 11 bases between the two germline ends. Germline loops: CDR1 MGHRA, CDR2 YSYEKL. CDR3 DNA sequence: TGCGCCAGCAGCCAAGTAGCGGACGAAAATCAGCCCCAGCATTTT. Translation: CASSQVADENQPQHF.

This chain connects TRBV12-3 or TRBV12-4 to TRBJ1-1; a weak D match, TRBD1 (5 bases). V was trimmed by 3 bases and J by 10 bases, leaving 15 bases between them. There are 13 residues in the CDR3. The CDR3 sequence: CASSFGAPSGAFF. As DNA, the CDR3 is TGTGCCAGCAGTTTTGGGGCCCCTTCTGGAGCTTTCTTT.

V gene TRBV4-1 combines with J gene TRBJ2-3; 7 nucleotides match TRBD1. Germline loops: CDR1 MGHRA, CDR2 YSYEKL. This CDR3 has 15 amino acids. Germline trimming cut 4 bases from V and 4 bases from J; bases unmatched to any gene: 8. The CDR3 reads CASSRDRDSADTQYF. CDR3 sequence (DNA): TGCGCCAGCAGCCGAGATCGGGACAGCGCAGATACGCAGTATTTT.

The chain joins TRBV7-2 to TRBJ2-7, with TRBD1 matching 9 bases. Germline V gives CDR1 SGHTA, CDR2 FQGNSA. Trimming cost V 5 bases and J 3 bases; bases outside gene matches: 5. The CDR3 sequence is 14 residues long. The CDR3: CASSRTGADYEQYF. In DNA, the CDR3 is TGTGCCAGCAGCCGGACAGGGGCGGACTACGAGCAGTACTTC.

The rearrangement links TRBV7-9 to TRBJ2-2; D remains ambiguous. The CDR3 runs to 14 residues. Germline lookup yields CDR1 SEHNR and CDR2 FQNEAQ (reference sequence). Trimming pared 5 bases from V and 6 bases from J, leaving 13 bases between. CDR3 amino acids: CASSDDEVPGELFF. CDR3 bases: TGTGCCAGCAGCGATGATGAAGTACCCGGGGAGCTGTTTTTT.

This clonotype came up once. The chain combines TRBV7-2 with TRBJ2-7; D perhaps matches TRBD1 (7 bases). Germline CDR1 and CDR2: SGHTA and FQGNSA. The CDR3 is 15 residues long. Trimming left V 1 base short and J 4 bases short, with 14 bases between. The CDR3 nucleotides are TGTGCCAGCAGCTTAGGCGGGACAGAAGGGTACGAGCAGTACTTC. Residues: CASSLGGTEGYEQYF.

In this sample, this clonotype turned up many times. The DNA of the CDR3 is TGTGCCAGCAGACCGCATTTCTCAGGGGGCATTCAGTACTTC. Protein sequence: CASRPHFSGGIQYF. This chain joins TRBV27 and TRBJ2-4; 7 nucleotides agree with TRBD1. The germline V gene has CDR1 MNHEY and CDR2 SMNVEV (reference sequence). The CDR3 covers 14 residues. Unmatched junction bases numbered 11, after V lost 6 bases and J lost 9 bases.